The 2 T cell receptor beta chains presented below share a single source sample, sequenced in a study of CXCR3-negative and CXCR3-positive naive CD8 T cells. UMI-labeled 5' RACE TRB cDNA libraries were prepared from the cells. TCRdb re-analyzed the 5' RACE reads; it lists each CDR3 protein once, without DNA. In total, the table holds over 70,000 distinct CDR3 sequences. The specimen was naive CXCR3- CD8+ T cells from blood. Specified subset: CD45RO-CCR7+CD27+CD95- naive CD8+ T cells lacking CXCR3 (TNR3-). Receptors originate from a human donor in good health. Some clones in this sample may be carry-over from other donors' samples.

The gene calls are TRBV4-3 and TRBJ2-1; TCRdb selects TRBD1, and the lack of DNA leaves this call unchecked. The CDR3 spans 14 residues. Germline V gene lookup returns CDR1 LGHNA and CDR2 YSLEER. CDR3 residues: CASSQSTGYNEQFF.

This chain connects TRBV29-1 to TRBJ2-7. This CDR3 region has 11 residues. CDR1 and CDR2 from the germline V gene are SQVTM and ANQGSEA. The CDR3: CSVDRGVEQYF.